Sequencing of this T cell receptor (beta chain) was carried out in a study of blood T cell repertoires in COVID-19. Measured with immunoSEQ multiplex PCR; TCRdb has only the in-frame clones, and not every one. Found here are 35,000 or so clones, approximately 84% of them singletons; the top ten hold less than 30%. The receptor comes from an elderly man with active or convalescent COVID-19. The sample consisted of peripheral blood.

CDR3 sequence reads: CASSPTGLGGYTF. The CDR3 DNA reads TGTGCCAGCTCACCGACAGGGCTCGGGGGCTACACCTTC. This rearrangement joins TRBV18 to TRBJ1-2, with 7 bases matching TRBD1. V lost 3 bases and J lost 8; bases outside the gene matches: 6. Germline V gene data show CDR1 as KGHSH and CDR2 as LQKENI. This CDR3 contains 13 residues.